This T cell receptor (beta chain) comes out of a study of blood T cells in healthy people across ages. PCR was performed a second time for about 7 to 11 cycles using a sample-barcoded 5' primer and a J-beta primer mix. One entry per CDR3 protein results from TCRdb running MiXCR on the 5' RACE reads. The repertoire consists of some 1.5 million distinct CDR3 sequences, with 25% to 30% occurring once and the leading ten covering about 8%. Trimming stripped 3 bases from V and 5 bases from J, with 11 bases between. The CDR3 consists of 13 residues. Per the germline V gene, CDR1 is MDHEN and CDR2 is SYDVKM.

Material: blood. The receptor comes from a woman aged 25 to 39 in good health. The chain joins TRBV28 to TRBJ2-7, with D unclear. The CDR3 region has the DNA TGTGCCAGCAGTTTCCGGGTTATCAACGAGCAGTACTTC. Its protein is CASSFRVINEQYF.